This T cell receptor (beta chain) is from a study of T-cell reconstitution after alpha-beta-depleted transplantation in children. Whole-study findings and limits: Reportedly, only several hundred clones from non-depleted graft cells drove alpha-beta T-cell counts at about two months.

Unique molecular identifiers featured in how the TCRbeta library was prepared. Each CDR3 protein is one row after TCRdb ran MiXCR on the PCR reads. The repertoire holds about a million distinct CDR3 sequences, with 25% to 30% as singletons. Remarks on this clonotype: The antigen remains unidentified.

The receptor comes from a boy less than two years old who had a stem cell transplant for SCID, so the T cells may come from the graft donor. The sequenced sample was PBMCs, mostly from graft donor cells, obtained 360 days after TCRalphabeta/CD19-depleted stem cell transplant.

CDR3 bases: TGTGCCAGCAGTTTAGCGCGGACAGGGAGAGAGACCCAGTACTTC. Translated: CASSLARTGRETQYF. The rearrangement links TRBV12-3 or TRBV12-4 to TRBJ2-5; 8 bases are a match to TRBD1. Losses at the gene ends were 0 bases for V and 4 bases for J; bases not matched to a gene: 4. CDR3 size: 15 residues.